The 30 T cell receptor beta chains presented below share a single source sample, sequenced in a study of T cell responses to AZD1222 COVID-19 vaccine. Libraries were prepared by immunoSEQ multiplex PCR; TCRdb keeps only in-frame clonotypes and omits some of them. The sample has approximately 140,000 clones, 92% seen once. This material consisted of peripheral blood, taken 28 days after the second AZD1222 dose. These receptors all stem from an adult who received the AZD1222 COVID-19 vaccine.

The chain combines TRBV5-5 with TRBJ1-5; the D is unclear. The CDR3 is 15 residues long. The germline V gene has CDR1 SGHKS and CDR2 YYEKEE (reference sequence). V shed 2 bases and J shed 0 bases, with 9 bases lying between them. CDR3 in amino acids: CASSFEGNSNQPQHF. CDR3 in DNA: TGTGCCAGCAGCTTTGAGGGAAATAGCAATCAGCCCCAGCATTTT.

The genes are TRBV9 and TRBJ2-5; 9 positions match TRBD2. V lost 2 bases, J lost 5 bases, and 4 bases stayed unmatched. Germline CDR1 is SGDLS and CDR2 is YYNGEE. The CDR3 is 14 amino acids. Here the CDR3 reads CASSVVAGGETQYF. CDR3 nucleotides: TGTGCCAGCAGCGTCGTGGCGGGGGGGGAGACCCAGTACTTC.

This chain joins TRBV7-9 and TRBJ1-1; TRBD1 aligns across 10 bases. Trimming took 4 bases from V and 0 from J; bases not matched to a gene: 5. Looked up from germline, CDR1 is SEHNR and CDR2 is FQNEAQ (reference sequence). The CDR3 spans 16 residues. In DNA form, the CDR3 reads TGTGCCAGCAGCTGGGACAGGGGCCCTATGAACACTGAAGCTTTCTTT. The encoded protein is CASSWDRGPMNTEAFF.

This clone was counted once. The chain recombines TRBV27 with TRBJ1-6; 7 bases fit TRBD1. Unmatched junction bases numbered 12, after V lost 7 bases and J lost 9 bases. From germline, CDR1 is MNHEY and CDR2 SMNVEV (reference sequence). This CDR3 comprises 15 residues. The CDR3 DNA reads TGTGCCAGCACCAAGCAGACAGGGATCGGTTCACCCCTCCACTTT. As protein: CASTKQTGIGSPLHF.

This CDR3 is CASSQVSGTLSYNEQFF. CDR3 coding DNA: TGTGCCAGCAGCCAAGTCAGCGGGACCCTCTCCTACAATGAGCAGTTCTTC. This rearrangement joins TRBV3-1 (or the pseudogene TRBV3-2) to TRBJ2-1; 7 positions match TRBD2. The CDR3 sequence is 17 residues long. Germline loops: CDR1 LGHDT, CDR2 YNNKEL (reference sequence). V shed 1 base and J 0 bases; nucleotides not matched to a gene: 6.

The J gene is TRBJ2-2, the V gene TRBV7-2; D is uncertain. V lost 2 bases and J lost 4, with 5 bases in between. The CDR3 totals 13 residues. Germline CDR1 reads SGHTA; CDR2 reads FQGNSA. This CDR3 is CASSLLPTGELFF. The CDR3 DNA is TGTGCCAGCAGCTTACTTCCCACCGGGGAGCTGTTTTTT. The full variable domain, rest sourced from reference TRBV7-2 and TRBJ2-2, is GAGVSQSPSNKVTEKGKDVELRCDPISGHTALYWYRQSLGQGLEFLIYFQGNSAPDKSGLPSDRFSAERTGGSVSTLTIQRTQQEDSAVYLCASSLLPTGELFFGEGSRLTVL.

V gene TRBV10-2 combines with J gene TRBJ2-7; 10 bases line up with TRBD2. V was clipped by 6 bases and J by 4 bases; unmatched bases: 12. Germline V CDR1 and CDR2: WSHSY, SAAADI. The CDR3 is made up of 16 amino acids. CDR3 in DNA: TGCGCCAGCAGGAATATAGCGGGAGGAGGCTCGTACGAGCAGTACTTC. The encoded protein is CASRNIAGGGSYEQYF.

This clone was detected once. The chain joins TRBV13 to TRBJ1-2, with D perhaps TRBD1 (5 bases). Germline loops: CDR1 PRHDT, CDR2 FYEKMQ (reference sequence). Trimming took off 1 base at V and 3 bases at J, with 9 bases between the two ends. The CDR3 sequence is 14 residues long. DNA for the CDR3: TGTGCCAGCAGCTTAGCAGGGTTCCACTATGGCTACACCTTC. Translation: CASSLAGFHYGYTF.

V is TRBV11-3 and J is TRBJ2-7; TRBD2 matches at 10 bases. The V gene's germline CDR1 is SGHNT and CDR2 YENEEA. V lost 0 bases to trimming and J lost 0 bases; unmatched junction nucleotides: 14. The CDR3 extends over 20 amino acids. This CDR3 reads CASSLDPAELAGGLSYEQYF. Written as DNA, the CDR3 is TGTGCCAGCAGCTTAGATCCGGCGGAGTTAGCGGGGGGCCTCTCCTACGAGCAGTACTTC.

The DNA of the CDR3 is TGTGCCAGCAGCTTACGTGGACAGGCAAGCTCCTATAATTCACCCCTCCACTTT. It yields the protein CASSLRGQASSYNSPLHF. The V and J genes are TRBV7-2 and TRBJ1-6, with 7 bases aligning to TRBD1. The CDR3 sequence is 18 residues long. CDR1 and CDR2 (germline): SGHTA, FQGNSA. V shed 2 bases and J 0 bases; nucleotides not matched to a gene: 7.

The chain couples TRBV7-9 to TRBJ1-4; D may be TRBD1 (6 bases). V was clipped by 3 bases and J by 2 bases, with 10 bases between them. CDR1 is SEHNR, CDR2 FQNEAQ, per germline (reference sequence). This CDR3 comprises 15 residues. The CDR3 reads CASSFQGLTNEKLFF. The CDR3 bases are TGTGCCAGCAGCTTTCAGGGGTTGACTAATGAAAAACTGTTTTTT.

Notes on this clone: Distinct nucleotide sequences in the sample also encode this CDR3. V usage is TRBV28 and J usage is TRBJ2-1; D tentatively fits TRBD1 or TRBD2 (5 bases each). CDR1 and CDR2 from the germline V gene are MDHEN and SYDVKM. This CDR3 is 13 amino acids long. Trimming stripped 3 bases from V and 7 bases from J, with 10 bases between. CDR3 residues: CASSFGGGNEQFF. Here the CDR3 DNA reads TGTGCCAGCAGTTTTGGTGGGGGTAATGAGCAGTTCTTC.

V is TRBV6-5 and J is TRBJ1-4; TRBD1 might be the D (5 bases). The CDR3 runs to 14 residues. CDR1 is MNHEY, CDR2 SVGAGI, per germline. Trimming cost V 6 bases and J 5 bases, with 13 bases left between them. The CDR3 spells CASSKQGENEKLFF. CDR3 bases: TGTGCCAGCAGCAAGCAGGGAGAGAATGAAAAACTGTTTTTT.

The chain recombines TRBV28 with TRBJ1-5; D gene ambiguous. Germline CDR1 is MDHEN and CDR2 is SYDVKM. The CDR3 totals 16 residues. V gave up 3 bases and J gave up 0 bases, with 12 bases separating them. The CDR3 DNA reads TGTGCCAGCAGTTTGGTGGCGTCAAATAGCAATCAGCCCCAGCATTTT. It specifies CASSLVASNSNQPQHF.

This clone came up once. This chain joins TRBV5-5 and TRBJ2-5, with D possibly called TRBD1 or TRBD2 (7 bases each). CDR3 length: 14 amino acids. Deletions cut 4 bases from V and 5 bases from J, with 15 bases between. Germline CDR1 SGHKS, CDR2 YYEKEE (reference sequence). The chain's CDR3 is CASSPLRGGETQYF. The CDR3 DNA is TGTGCCAGCAGCCCACTCAGGGGGGGCGAGACCCAGTACTTC.

The chain's CDR3 is CASSPIQGAAGYTF. The CDR3 DNA follows: TGTGCCAGCAGCCCAATACAGGGGGCAGCTGGCTACACCTTC. V is TRBV7-8 and J is TRBJ1-2, with TRBD1 identical over 9 bases. The CDR3 is 14 amino acids. The V and J ends lost 5 bases and 7 bases, in that order; junction bases with no gene match: 8. From germline, CDR1 is SGHVS and CDR2 FQNEAQ. The variable domain in full, with the rest retrieved from reference TRBV7-8 and TRBJ1-2, is GAGVSQSPRYKVAKRGQDVALRCDPISGHVSLFWYQQALGQGPEFLTYFQNEAQLDKSGLPSDRFFAERPEGSVSTLKIQRTQQEDSAVYLCASSPIQGAAGYTFGSGTRLTVV.

This chain links TRBV9 with TRBJ1-3; D not resolved. V lost 4 bases and J lost 0, with 17 bases in between. Germline loops: CDR1 SGDLS, CDR2 YYNGEE. The CDR3 is made up of 17 amino acids. CDR3 in amino acids: CASSPWGTPRSGNTIYF. CDR3 bases: TGTGCCAGCAGCCCGTGGGGAACGCCCCGCTCTGGAAACACCATATATTTT.

The chain has TRBV9 and TRBJ2-7; 9 bases align to TRBD2. CDR1 and CDR2 from the germline V gene are SGDLS and YYNGEE. The CDR3 has 14 residues. The V segment lost 4 bases and the J segment 6 bases; nucleotides outside the gene matches: 8. CDR3 protein: CASSFSGSVGEQYF. The DNA of the CDR3 is TGTGCCAGCAGCTTTAGCGGGAGTGTCGGCGAGCAGTACTTC. The full variable domain, rest sourced from reference TRBV9 and TRBJ2-7, is DSGVTQTPKHLITATGQRVTLRCSPRSGDLSVYWYQQSLDQGLQFLIQYYNGEERAKGNILERFSAQQFPDLHSELNLSSLELGDSALYFCASSFSGSVGEQYFGPGTRLTVT.

This chain uses TRBV30 with TRBJ1-5, with unresolved D. CDR1 and CDR2 from the germline V gene are GTSNPN and SVGIG (reference sequence). The CDR3 is 14 residues long. Trimming removed 3 bases at V and 0 bases at J, with 9 bases between. The CDR3 nucleotides are TGTGCCTGGAGGGGCCCAGGTAGCAATCAGCCCCAGCATTTT. It specifies CAWRGPGSNQPQHF.

This clone was seen only once. The chain joins TRBV7-2 to TRBJ1-6; D remains unclear. The CDR3 covers 15 residues. Germline V gives CDR1 SGHTA, CDR2 FQGNSA. V was cut by 5 bases and J by 9 bases, with 17 bases left in between. This CDR3 is CASSSGSHYSSPLHF. DNA for the CDR3: TGTGCCAGCAGCAGCGGGTCCCACTATTCTTCACCCCTCCACTTT.

The chain combines TRBV19 with TRBJ1-1; 7 nucleotides align to TRBD1. Germline CDR1 reads LNHDA; CDR2 reads SQIVND (reference sequence). V was pared by 8 bases and J by 1 base, with 7 bases of the junction left unmatched. The CDR3 is made up of 14 amino acids. The CDR3 bases are TGTGCCAGTCGCCGACAGGGACAGAACACTGAAGCTTTCTTT. Its protein product is CASRRQGQNTEAFF.

This clone has just a few counts. This chain joins TRBV7-3 and TRBJ2-7; 7 positions agree with TRBD1. This CDR3 contains 14 residues. V shed 5 bases, J shed 4 bases, and the junction held 8 bases outside the gene matches. CDR1 and CDR2 (germline): SGHTA, FQGTGA. The CDR3 coding sequence is TGTGCCAGCAGCCCGGGACAGAGTCCTTACGAGCAGTACTTC. Amino acids: CASSPGQSPYEQYF. Using reference TRBV7-3 and TRBJ2-7 for the parts outside the CDR3, the full variable domain is GAGVSQTPSNKVTEKGKYVELRCDPISGHTALYWYRQSLGQGPEFLIYFQGTGAADDSGLPNDRFFAVRPEGSVSTLKIQRTERGDSAVYLCASSPGQSPYEQYFGPGTRLTVT.

The chain combines TRBV10-3 with TRBJ1-5; tentatively, D is TRBD1 (5 bases). The CDR3 runs to 16 residues. The germline V gene has CDR1 ENHRY and CDR2 SYGVKD. Trimming stripped 0 bases from V and 5 bases from J, with 14 bases between. CDR3 sequence reads: CAISESRGSGDQPQHF. CDR3 nucleotide sequence: TGTGCCATCAGTGAGTCTCGGGGGTCGGGCGATCAGCCCCAGCATTTT.

V and J are TRBV19 and TRBJ1-2, with 11 positions matching TRBD1. Unmatched junction bases numbered 11, after V lost 4 bases and J lost 4 bases. Germline V gene data show CDR1 as LNHDA and CDR2 as SQIVND (reference sequence). This CDR3 is built from 17 residues. This chain's CDR3 is CASSSRTGTGGTYGYTF. The DNA for the CDR3 is TGTGCCAGTAGTAGCCGCACCGGGACAGGGGGTACCTATGGCTACACCTTC.

The CDR3 DNA sequence: TGTGCCAGCAACACCGGGACAGGGCCCAATGAGCAGTTCTTC. It encodes CASNTGTGPNEQFF. The chain links TRBV19 to TRBJ2-1; 9 bases are shared with TRBD1. The CDR3 length is 14 residues. Looked up from germline, CDR1 is LNHDA and CDR2 is SQIVND (reference sequence). Trimming at V came to 9 bases and at J to 6 bases, leaving 9 bases not matched to a gene.

The rearrangement joins TRBV19 to TRBJ1-3, with D possibly matching TRBD1 (5 bases). Trimming removed 5 bases at V and 1 base at J, with 9 bases between. The CDR3 has 14 amino acids. Germline CDR1 reads LNHDA; CDR2 reads SQIVND (reference sequence). CDR3 DNA: TGTGCCAGTAGTTCTCAGGGATCTGGAAACACCATATATTTT. It specifies CASSSQGSGNTIYF.

CDR3: CASSQGSQGAGQPQHF. The CDR3, as DNA: TGTGCCAGCAGCCAAGGAAGTCAGGGGGCAGGGCAGCCCCAGCATTTT. This chain uses TRBV4-2 with TRBJ1-5, with TRBD1 matching 8 bases. Germline CDR1 and CDR2: LGHNA and YNFKEQ. The V and J ends lost 1 base and 7 bases, in that order; junction bases with no gene match: 9. The CDR3 is 16 amino acids.

The chain carries TRBV15 and TRBJ2-2, with D unresolved. The CDR3 spans 15 residues. The germline CDR1 and CDR2 sequences are LNHNV and YYDKDF (reference sequence). V was clipped by 1 base and J by 2 bases, with 8 bases between them. CDR3 DNA: TGTGCCACCAGCAGAGGGGGTCTTAACACCGGGGAGCTGTTTTTT. Protein sequence: CATSRGGLNTGELFF.

This clone showed up just once. The chain employs TRBV2 and TRBJ2-7, with a possible D match to TRBD1 (5 bases). CDR1 and CDR2 from the germline V gene are SNHLY and FYNNEI. The ends were cut back, 7 bases at V and 3 bases at J, with 13 bases in the middle. The CDR3 contains 13 residues. CDR3 protein: CASTGDSFYEQYF. CDR3 DNA sequence: TGTGCCAGCACAGGAGACAGCTTCTACGAGCAGTACTTC. Variable domain in full (rest from reference TRBV2 and TRBJ2-7): EPEVTQTPSHQVTQMGQEVILRCVPISNHLYFYWYRQILGQKVEFLVSFYNNEISEKSEIFDDQFSVERPDGSNFTLKIRSTKLEDSAMYFCASTGDSFYEQYFGPGTRLTVT.

V is TRBV28 and J is TRBJ1-1, with 12 bases fitting TRBD1. Trimming removed 0 bases from V and 3 bases from J; junction bases left unmatched: 5. CDR1 is MDHEN and CDR2 is SYDVKM in the germline V gene. CDR3 size: 17 residues. The CDR3, as DNA: TGTGCCAGCAGTTTATGGGGGACAGGGGGCTTTTACACTGAAGCTTTCTTT. Translated, it gives CASSLWGTGGFYTEAFF.